Listed below are T cell receptor beta chains from one sample, sequenced in a study of T-cell reconstitution after alpha-beta-depleted transplantation in children. In TCRdb, the PCR reads were re-called with MiXCR into one record per CDR3 protein. The repertoire includes 200,000 to 300,000 distinct CDR3 sequences, about 12% of them detected once, and around 3% sits in the top ten. The starting material was PBMCs from the stem cell graft donor, obtained from the stem cell graft. The receptors derive from a human donor who donated a stem cell graft to a child with acute lymphoblastic leukemia. Both conserved end residues are part of each CDR3. A D gene is named only where the DNA matches it firmly. Part of the rows lack a size; the others show once, few, many or a class for expanded clones.

d_gene: TRBD1; abundance: many; j_gene: TRBJ2-3; v_gene: TRBV7-9; CDR3nt: TGTGCCAGCAGCTCACAGACAGGGGGCCTTTCGACAGATACGCAGTATTTT; CDR3aa: CASSSQTGGLSTDTQYF
d_gene: NA; abundance: many; j_gene: TRBJ1-1; v_gene: TRBV20-1; CDR3nt: TGCAGTGCTAGACAGGGGAACACTGAAGCTTTCTTT; CDR3aa: CSARQGNTEAFF
d_gene: TRBD1; abundance: many; j_gene: TRBJ1-1; v_gene: TRBV5-1; CDR3nt: TGCGCCAGCAGCTTGGAGGGGACAGCCAACATGAACACTGAAGCTTTCTTT; CDR3aa: CASSLEGTANMNTEAFF
d_gene: TRBD1; abundance: many; j_gene: TRBJ2-1; v_gene: TRBV5-6; CDR3nt: TGTGCCAGCAGCTGGGACGGGACAGGGGTGTATGAGCAGTTCTTC; CDR3aa: CASSWDGTGVYEQFF
d_gene: TRBD1; abundance: many; j_gene: TRBJ1-5; v_gene: TRBV5-6; CDR3nt: TGTGCCAGCAGCTCCGGACAGGCTGCTCAGCCCCAGCATTTT; CDR3aa: CASSSGQAAQPQHF
d_gene: NA; abundance: many; j_gene: TRBJ2-5; v_gene: TRBV10-3; CDR3nt: TGTGCCATTCAACGGGGCCCCCAAGAGACCCAGTACTTC; CDR3aa: CAIQRGPQETQYF
d_gene: TRBD2; abundance: many; j_gene: TRBJ2-3; v_gene: TRBV7-2; CDR3nt: TGTGCCAGCAGCATTAGCGGGAGAAGGGAAGATACGCAGTATTTT; CDR3aa: CASSISGRREDTQYF
d_gene: NA; abundance: NA; j_gene: TRBJ2-7; v_gene: TRBV7-2; CDR3nt: TGTGCCAGCAGCTTAGCGGGGGACCCCTCCTACGAGCAGTACTTC; CDR3aa: CASSLAGDPSYEQYF
d_gene: TRBD1; abundance: many; j_gene: TRBJ1-6; v_gene: TRBV9; CDR3nt: TGTGCCAGCAGCTACAGGGGGCTGATTAATTCACCCCTCCACTTT; CDR3aa: CASSYRGLINSPLHF
d_gene: NA; abundance: few; j_gene: TRBJ2-7; v_gene: TRBV6-6; CDR3nt: TGTGCCAGCAGTCCCGGGGCCCTGGGTGAGCAGTACTTC; CDR3aa: CASSPGALGEQYF
d_gene: NA; abundance: many; j_gene: TRBJ1-5; v_gene: TRBV5-6; CDR3nt: TGTGCCAGCAGCTCCAGTGGGGAAGAGTACAATCAGCCCCAGCATTTT; CDR3aa: CASSSSGEEYNQPQHF
d_gene: TRBD1; abundance: many; j_gene: TRBJ2-7; v_gene: TRBV19; CDR3nt: TGTGCCAGTAGCCGAGGGACAGGGGGTATATACGAGCAGTACTTC; CDR3aa: CASSRGTGGIYEQYF
d_gene: NA; abundance: NA; j_gene: TRBJ2-3; v_gene: TRBV6-4; CDR3nt: TGTGCCAGCAGTGAGGACGGGGCGGGCCGACGAGATACGCAGTATTTT; CDR3aa: CASSEDGAGRRDTQYF
d_gene: NA; abundance: many; j_gene: TRBJ2-6; v_gene: TRBV2; CDR3nt: TGTGCCAGCAGTGAAGTAGGCTCTGGGGCCAACGTCCTGACTTTC; CDR3aa: CASSEVGSGANVLTF
d_gene: TRBD2; abundance: many; j_gene: TRBJ2-1; v_gene: TRBV4-3; CDR3nt: TGCGCCAGCAGCCAAGATCCTAGCGGGAGTGGGAATGAGCAGTTCTTC; CDR3aa: CASSQDPSGSGNEQFF
d_gene: TRBD1; abundance: many; j_gene: TRBJ1-6; v_gene: TRBV6-1; CDR3nt: TGTGCCAGCAGTGAAGTTTGGACAGGGGTTTCACCCCTCCACTTT; CDR3aa: CASSEVWTGVSPLHF
d_gene: NA; abundance: many; j_gene: TRBJ2-5; v_gene: TRBV12-3/TRBV12-4; CDR3nt: TGTGCCAGCAGTCTGAGACCCGTAGAGACCCAGTACTTC; CDR3aa: CASSLRPVETQYF
d_gene: NA; abundance: many; j_gene: TRBJ2-2; v_gene: TRBV12-3/TRBV12-4; CDR3nt: TGTGCCAGCAGTTTAGCCAGCAGGGTTAACACCGGGGAGCTGTTTTTT; CDR3aa: CASSLASRVNTGELFF
d_gene: NA; abundance: many; j_gene: TRBJ2-7; v_gene: TRBV15; CDR3nt: TGTGCCACCAGCAGAGAACGGTTGAGAGAGCAGTACTTC; CDR3aa: CATSRERLREQYF
d_gene: TRBD1; abundance: few; j_gene: TRBJ2-2; v_gene: TRBV20-1; CDR3nt: TGCAGTGCCCCGGGACAGGGGGCCGCCGGGGAGCTGTTTTTT; CDR3aa: CSAPGQGAAGELFF
d_gene: TRBD1; abundance: many; j_gene: TRBJ2-7; v_gene: TRBV11-2; CDR3nt: TGTGCCAGCAGCTTAGCTCTCGGGGGACAGGGTGAAACCTACGAGCAGTACTTC; CDR3aa: CASSLALGGQGETYEQYF
d_gene: NA; abundance: few; j_gene: TRBJ1-1; v_gene: TRBV30; CDR3nt: TGTGGGACAGCGAACACTGAAGCTTTCTTT; CDR3aa: CGTANTEAFF
d_gene: TRBD1; abundance: many; j_gene: TRBJ2-2; v_gene: TRBV5-1; CDR3nt: TGCGCCAGCAGCTTGGTCCAGGGGGTCGGGGAGCTGTTTTTT; CDR3aa: CASSLVQGVGELFF
d_gene: NA; abundance: many; j_gene: TRBJ2-7; v_gene: TRBV7-2; CDR3nt: TGTGCCAGCAGCTTAATTATCAACGAGCAGTACTTC; CDR3aa: CASSLIINEQYF
d_gene: NA; abundance: many; j_gene: TRBJ2-5; v_gene: TRBV10-3; CDR3nt: TGTGCCATCAGTGAAAACGGCCCCCAAGAGACCCAGTACTTC; CDR3aa: CAISENGPQETQYF
d_gene: TRBD1; abundance: many; j_gene: TRBJ1-2; v_gene: TRBV15; CDR3nt: TGTGCCACCAGCACGGGGACAGGGGATGGCTACACCTTC; CDR3aa: CATSTGTGDGYTF
d_gene: NA; abundance: many; j_gene: TRBJ1-5; v_gene: TRBV20-1; CDR3nt: TGCAGTGCTAGAGATGGGGGTTTTAGCAATCAGCCCCAGCATTTT; CDR3aa: CSARDGGFSNQPQHF
d_gene: TRBD1; abundance: many; j_gene: TRBJ2-3; v_gene: TRBV30; CDR3nt: TGTGCCTGGAGTGAGGGACAGGGCACAGATACGCAGTATTTT; CDR3aa: CAWSEGQGTDTQYF
d_gene: TRBD1; abundance: few; j_gene: TRBJ2-2; v_gene: TRBV28; CDR3nt: TGTGCCAGCAGACCGTGGGACAGGACTACCGGGGAGCTGTTTTTT; CDR3aa: CASRPWDRTTGELFF
d_gene: TRBD1; abundance: NA; j_gene: TRBJ1-4; v_gene: TRBV15; CDR3nt: TGTGCCACCAGCGCCCGGGGGAGGGGGCTAGATGAAAAACTGTTTTTT; CDR3aa: CATSARGRGLDEKLFF
d_gene: NA; abundance: many; j_gene: TRBJ1-2; v_gene: TRBV12-3/TRBV12-4; CDR3nt: TGTGCCAGCAGCCAAGTGGGGGACGGCTATGGCTACACCTTC; CDR3aa: CASSQVGDGYGYTF
d_gene: NA; abundance: many; j_gene: TRBJ2-7; v_gene: TRBV12-3/TRBV12-4; CDR3nt: TGTGCCAGCAGGCCGTCGGCAGGGTGGGGCGAGCAGTACTTC; CDR3aa: CASRPSAGWGEQYF